This T cell receptor (beta chain) derives from a study of OX40 agonist ivuxolimab in advanced cancers. Study-wide context: Dose-escalation subjects each had hepatocellular carcinoma, melanoma, renal cell or head and neck cancer.

Trimming took 6 bases from V and 5 from J, leaving 10 bases between them. Germline CDR1 reads LNHDA; CDR2 reads SQIVND (reference sequence). The CDR3 totals 13 residues. A word on this clone: Its specificity is unknown.

Profiling relied on immunoSEQ multiplex PCR, and the TCRdb table lists in-frame clones only, not all of them. The table lists 65,000 to 90,000 clones, roughly 90% of them singletons. Study-wide results and limits: No antigen was identified for the clonally expanded peripheral T cells.

The receptor was derived from an adult with an advanced solid tumor such as melanoma, head and neck, liver or kidney cancer. This material consisted of CD4+ or CD8+ T cells sorted from blood, taken in a trial of the OX40 agonist ivuxolimab. V gene TRBV19 combines with J gene TRBJ2-2; tentatively, D is TRBD1 (6 bases). The CDR3 coding sequence is TGTGCCAGTAGGAATACAGGGACCGGGGAGCTGTTTTTT. Encoded protein: CASRNTGTGELFF.